The rows below give T cell receptor beta chains drawn from one sample of a study of CD8+ T cells in alopecia areata. Method: immunoSEQ multiplex PCR; TCRdb's copy keeps in-frame clones and lacks some. Among 150,000 to 200,000 clones, roughly 60% were seen once, and the ten largest hold 1.7%. Material: CD4+ T cells sorted from blood, obtained at week 0. Every receptor here comes from a human donor with alopecia areata. Both conserved end residues are part of each CDR3. D genes are given only for firm matches. Clone size is stated in some rows and not others, as once, few, many or a class when expanded.

D gene | J gene | V gene | clone size | CDR3 protein | CDR3 DNA
. | TRBJ2-4 | TRBV29-1 | . | CSVVNVRRAKNIQYF | TGCAGCGTTGTCAACGTAAGGAGGGCCAAAAACATTCAGTACTTC
. | TRBJ1-2 | TRBV30 | . | CAWRPAQAYGYTF | TGTGCCTGGAGGCCCGCACAGGCCTATGGCTACACCTTC
. | TRBJ1-2 | TRBV29-1 | . | CSVEAQALYGYTF | TGCAGCGTTGAAGCACAGGCCTTATATGGCTACACCTTC
TRBD1 | TRBJ2-1 | TRBV6-1 | . | CASSDYLTGTRNNEQFF | TGTGCCAGCAGTGATTACCTGACAGGGACGAGAAACAATGAGCAGTTCTTC
. | TRBJ1-5 | TRBV5-1 | . | CASSLTGATENQPQHF | TGCGCCAGCAGCTTGACCGGGGCTACTGAAAATCAGCCCCAGCATTTT
. | TRBJ2-3 | TRBV20-1 | . | CSASPGDTQYF | TGCAGTGCTAGCCCCGGGGATACGCAGTATTTT
. | TRBJ2-3 | TRBV18 | few | CASSPGNTQYF | TGTGCCAGCTCACCAGGCAATACGCAGTATTTT
TRBD1 | TRBJ2-6 | TRBV5-6 | few | CASSLPTGHASGANVLTF | TGTGCCAGCAGCTTACCGACAGGGCATGCCTCCGGGGCCAACGTCCTGACTTTC
TRBD1 | TRBJ1-2 | TRBV30 | . | CAWSAGGAYTF | TGTGCCTGGAGTGCAGGGGGCGCTTACACCTTC
TRBD1 | TRBJ2-5 | TRBV29-1 | few | CSAPGQGSKTQYF | TGCAGCGCCCCGGGACAGGGTTCGAAGACCCAGTACTTC
. | TRBJ2-5 | TRBV14 | . | CASSQRGSQETQYF | TGTGCCAGCAGCCAAAGGGGCTCACAAGAGACCCAGTACTTC
. | TRBJ2-3 | TRBV6-5 | . | CASRLLGTSTDTQYF | TGTGCCAGCAGACTACTTGGGACTAGCACAGATACGCAGTATTTT
. | TRBJ2-5 | TRBV2 | . | CASRRVPGLETQYF | TGTGCCAGCAGGAGGGTCCCGGGACTAGAGACCCAGTACTTC